Only a few counts were recorded for the clone carrying this T cell receptor (beta chain). Every isolated RNA sample was fully reverse transcribed, so sequencing captured expressed TCRB transcripts. Sequencing was performed with immunoSEQ multiplex PCR; in TCRdb, only in-frame clones are kept and a portion is missing. The sample consists of 200,000 to 250,000 clones, approximately 11% of them appearing once. This entry is derived from a study of beta chain features in type 1 diabetes. The single heparinised draw taken from each donor contained about 100 mL of blood on average. Sequencing was performed on central memory CD4+ T cells from blood. This TCR was recovered from a young man in good health.

CDR3 sequence: CAISKSGLARTPYF. In DNA form, the CDR3 reads TGTGCCATCAGTAAATCGGGACTAGCCCGGACTCCGTACTTC. The gene calls are TRBV10-3 and TRBJ2-5, with 9 bases matching TRBD2. Germline values: CDR1 ENHRY, CDR2 SYGVKD. The CDR3 length is 14 residues. With V trimmed by 5 bases and J by 13 bases, 14 bases remained unmatched.